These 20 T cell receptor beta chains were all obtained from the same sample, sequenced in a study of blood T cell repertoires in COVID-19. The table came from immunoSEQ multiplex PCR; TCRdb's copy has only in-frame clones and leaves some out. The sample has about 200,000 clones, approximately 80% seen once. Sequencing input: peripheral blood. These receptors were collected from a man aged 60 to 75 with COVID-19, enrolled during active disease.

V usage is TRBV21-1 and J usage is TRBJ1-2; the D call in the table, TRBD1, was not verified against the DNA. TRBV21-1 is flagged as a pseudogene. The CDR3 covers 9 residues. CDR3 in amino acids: CTETNGYTF. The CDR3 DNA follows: TGTACTGAGACAAATGGCTACACCTTC.

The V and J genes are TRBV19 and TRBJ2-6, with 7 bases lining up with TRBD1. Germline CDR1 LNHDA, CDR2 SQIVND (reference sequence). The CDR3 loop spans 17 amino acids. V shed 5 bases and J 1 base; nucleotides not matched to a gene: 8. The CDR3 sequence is CASSPRTGSSGANVLTF. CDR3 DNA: TGTGCCAGTAGTCCCAGGACAGGCAGTTCTGGGGCCAACGTCCTGACTTTC.

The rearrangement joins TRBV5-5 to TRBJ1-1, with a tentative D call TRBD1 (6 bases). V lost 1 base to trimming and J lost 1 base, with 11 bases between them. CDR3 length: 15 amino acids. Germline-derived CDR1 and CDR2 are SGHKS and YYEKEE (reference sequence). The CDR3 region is CASSLTGRGNTEAFF. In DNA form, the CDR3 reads TGTGCCAGCAGCTTGACGGGCAGGGGGAACACTGAAGCTTTCTTT.

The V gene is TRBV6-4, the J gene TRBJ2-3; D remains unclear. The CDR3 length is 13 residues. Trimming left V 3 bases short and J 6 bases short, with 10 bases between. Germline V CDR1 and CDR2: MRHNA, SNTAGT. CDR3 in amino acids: CASSDRVQDTQYF. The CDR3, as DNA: TGTGCCAGCAGTGATCGGGTTCAGGATACGCAGTATTTT.

CDR3 residues: CASSLSGTGGNQPQHF. The DNA of the CDR3 is TGTGCCAGCAGTTTATCCGGGACAGGGGGCAATCAGCCCCAGCATTTT. This sequence joins TRBV27 and TRBJ1-5, with 10 bases lining up with TRBD1. The germline gives CDR1 MNHEY, CDR2 SMNVEV (reference sequence). The CDR3 spans 16 residues. With V trimmed by 0 bases and J by 2 bases, 1 base remained unmatched.

The CDR3, as DNA: TGTGCCAGCAGCCCTAGGAGCGTTCAAGAGACCCAGTACTTC. It specifies CASSPRSVQETQYF. The genes are TRBV11-2 and TRBJ2-5; D gene ambiguous. Trimming removed 5 bases at V and 2 bases at J, with 12 bases between. Per the germline V gene, CDR1 is SGHAT and CDR2 is FQNNGV. The CDR3 extends over 14 amino acids.

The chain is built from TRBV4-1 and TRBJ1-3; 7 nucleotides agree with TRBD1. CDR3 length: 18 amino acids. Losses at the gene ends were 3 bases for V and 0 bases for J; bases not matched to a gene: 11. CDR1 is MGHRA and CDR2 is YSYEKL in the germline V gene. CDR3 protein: CASSQQGQPIYSGNTIYF. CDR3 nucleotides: TGCGCCAGCAGCCAGCAGGGACAGCCCATCTACTCTGGAAACACCATATATTTT.

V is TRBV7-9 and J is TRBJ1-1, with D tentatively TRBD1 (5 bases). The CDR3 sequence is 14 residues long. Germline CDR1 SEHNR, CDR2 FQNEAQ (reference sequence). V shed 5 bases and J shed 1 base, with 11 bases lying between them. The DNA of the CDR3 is TGTGCCAGCAGCCTGACAGCTTCGAACACTGAAGCTTTCTTT. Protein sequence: CASSLTASNTEAFF.

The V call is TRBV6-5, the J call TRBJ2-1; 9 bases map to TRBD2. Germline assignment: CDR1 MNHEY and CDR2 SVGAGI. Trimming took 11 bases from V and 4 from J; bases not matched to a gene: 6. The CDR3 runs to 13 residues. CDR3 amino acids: CACKAGGYNEQFF. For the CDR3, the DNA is TGTGCCTGCAAAGCGGGAGGTTACAATGAGCAGTTCTTC.

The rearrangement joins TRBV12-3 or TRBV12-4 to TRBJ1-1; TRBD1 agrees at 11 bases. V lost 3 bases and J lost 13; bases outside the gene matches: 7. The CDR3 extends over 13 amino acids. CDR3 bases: TGTGCCAGCAGTTTCGGGGACAGGGGGTTCGTTTTCTTT. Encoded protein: CASSFGDRGFVFF.

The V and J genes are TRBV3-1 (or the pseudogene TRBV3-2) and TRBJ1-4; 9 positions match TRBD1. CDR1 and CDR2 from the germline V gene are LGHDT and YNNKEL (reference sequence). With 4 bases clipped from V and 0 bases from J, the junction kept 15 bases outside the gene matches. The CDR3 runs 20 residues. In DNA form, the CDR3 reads TGTGCCAGCAGCCGAGCTTGGACAGGGGTAGAACTCCCAACTAATGAAAAACTGTTTTTT. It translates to CASSRAWTGVELPTNEKLFF.

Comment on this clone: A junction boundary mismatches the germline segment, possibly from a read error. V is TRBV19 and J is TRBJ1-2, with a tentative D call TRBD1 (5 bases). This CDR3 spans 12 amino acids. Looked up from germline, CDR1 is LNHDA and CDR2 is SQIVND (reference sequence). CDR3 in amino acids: CASCIGGGGYTF. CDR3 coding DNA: TGTGCCAGTTGTATCGGGGGAGGTGGCTACACCTTC. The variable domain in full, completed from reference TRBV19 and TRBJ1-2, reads DGGITQSPKYLFRKEGQNVTLSCEQNLNHDAMYWYRQDPGQGLRLIYYSQIVNDFQKGDIAEGYSVSREKKESFPLTVTSAQKNPTAFYLCASCIGGGGYTFGSGTRLTVV.

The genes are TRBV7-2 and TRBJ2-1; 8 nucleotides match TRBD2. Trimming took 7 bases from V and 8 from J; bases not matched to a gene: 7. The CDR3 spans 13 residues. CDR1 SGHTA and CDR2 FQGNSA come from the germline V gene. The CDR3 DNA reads TGTGCCAGCAAGCAAGCGGGAGAGCATGAGCAGTTCTTC. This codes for CASKQAGEHEQFF. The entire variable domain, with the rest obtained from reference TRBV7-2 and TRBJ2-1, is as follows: GAGVSQSPSNKVTEKGKDVELRCDPISGHTALYWYRQSLGQGLEFLIYFQGNSAPDKSGLPSDRFSAERTGGSVSTLTIQRTQQEDSAVYLCASKQAGEHEQFFGPGTRLTVL.

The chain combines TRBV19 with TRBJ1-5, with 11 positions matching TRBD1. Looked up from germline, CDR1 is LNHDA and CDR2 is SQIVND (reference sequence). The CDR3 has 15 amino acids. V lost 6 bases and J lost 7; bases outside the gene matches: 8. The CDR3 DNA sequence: TGTGCCAGTAGCGAGCGGACAGGGGGCTGGCAGCCCCAGCATTTT. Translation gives CASSERTGGWQPQHF.

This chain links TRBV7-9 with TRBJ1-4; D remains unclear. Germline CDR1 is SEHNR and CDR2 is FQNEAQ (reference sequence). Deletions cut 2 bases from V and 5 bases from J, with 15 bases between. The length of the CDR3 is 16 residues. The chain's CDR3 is CASSLMGGVKNEKLFF. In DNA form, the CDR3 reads TGTGCCAGCAGCTTAATGGGAGGAGTCAAGAATGAAAAACTGTTTTTT.

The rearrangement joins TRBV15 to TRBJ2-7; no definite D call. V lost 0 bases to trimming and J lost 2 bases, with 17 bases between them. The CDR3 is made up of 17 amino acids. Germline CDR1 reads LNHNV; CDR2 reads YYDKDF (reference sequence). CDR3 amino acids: CATSREETRSPTYEQYF. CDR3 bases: TGTGCCACCAGCAGAGAGGAGACTCGCTCGCCTACCTACGAGCAGTACTTC. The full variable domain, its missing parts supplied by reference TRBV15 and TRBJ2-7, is DAMVIQNPRYQVTQFGKPVTLSCSQTLNHNVMYWYQQKSSQAPKLLFHYYDKDFNNEADTPDNFQSRRPNTSFCFLDIRSPGLGDTAMYLCATSREETRSPTYEQYFGPGTRLTVT.

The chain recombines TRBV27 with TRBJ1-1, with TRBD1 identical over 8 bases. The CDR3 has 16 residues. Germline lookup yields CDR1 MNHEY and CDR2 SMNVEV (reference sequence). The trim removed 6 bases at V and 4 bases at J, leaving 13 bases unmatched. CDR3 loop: CASSPTRGRVATEAFF. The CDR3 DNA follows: TGTGCCAGCAGCCCCACCAGGGGGCGGGTGGCCACTGAAGCTTTCTTT.

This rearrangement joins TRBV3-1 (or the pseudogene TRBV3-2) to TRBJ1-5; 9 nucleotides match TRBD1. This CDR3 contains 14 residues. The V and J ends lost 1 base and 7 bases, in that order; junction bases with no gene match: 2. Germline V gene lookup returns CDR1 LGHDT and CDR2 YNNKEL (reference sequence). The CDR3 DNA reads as TGTGCCAGCAGCCAAGTGACAGGGGGGCAGCCCCAGCATTTT. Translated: CASSQVTGGQPQHF.

The CDR3 DNA follows: TGTGCCAGCAGCGGAGATGGATGGGAGAAACTGTTTTTT. Translating it yields CASSGDGWEKLFF. The chain links TRBV2 to TRBJ1-4, with no clear D. The germline CDR1 and CDR2 sequences are SNHLY and FYNNEI. The CDR3 is 13 residues long. V lost 6 bases and J lost 11, with 16 bases in between.

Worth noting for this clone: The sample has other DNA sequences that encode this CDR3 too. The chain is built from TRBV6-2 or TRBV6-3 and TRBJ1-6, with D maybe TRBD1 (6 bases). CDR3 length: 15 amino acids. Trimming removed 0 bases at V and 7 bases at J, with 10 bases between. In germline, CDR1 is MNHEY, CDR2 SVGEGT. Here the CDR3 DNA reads TGTGCCAGCAGTTACTCGGGGCAGGGGAATTCACCCCTCCACTTT. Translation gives CASSYSGQGNSPLHF.